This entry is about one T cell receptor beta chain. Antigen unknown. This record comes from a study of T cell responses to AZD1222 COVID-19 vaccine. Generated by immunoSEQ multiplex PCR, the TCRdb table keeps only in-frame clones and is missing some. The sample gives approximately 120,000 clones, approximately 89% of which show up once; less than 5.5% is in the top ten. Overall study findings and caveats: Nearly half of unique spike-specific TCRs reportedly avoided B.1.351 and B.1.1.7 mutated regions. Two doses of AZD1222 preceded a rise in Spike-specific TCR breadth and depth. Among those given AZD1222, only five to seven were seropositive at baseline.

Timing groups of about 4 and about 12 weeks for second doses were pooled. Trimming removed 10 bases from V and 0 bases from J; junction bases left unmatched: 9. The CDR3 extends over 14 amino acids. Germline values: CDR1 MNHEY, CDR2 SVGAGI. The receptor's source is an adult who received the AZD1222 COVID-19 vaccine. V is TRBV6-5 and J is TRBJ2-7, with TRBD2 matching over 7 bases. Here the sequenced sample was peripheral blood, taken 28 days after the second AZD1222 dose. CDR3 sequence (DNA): TGTGCCACTTCCTGGGGGGGGGACTCCTACGAGCAGTACTTC. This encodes CATSWGGDSYEQYF.